This T cell receptor (beta chain) is drawn from a study of graft-versus-host responses after intestinal transplantation. Libraries were prepared by immunoSEQ multiplex PCR; TCRdb keeps only in-frame clonotypes and omits some of them. The repertoire includes tens of thousands of clones, around 83% of them detected once, and roughly 3.4% sits in the top ten. CDR1 SGHTA and CDR2 FQGNSA come from the germline V gene. The CDR3 has 14 amino acids. J was trimmed by 7 bases and V by 2 bases; bases with no gene match: 7. The TCR originated in a human patient who received an intestinal transplant, so some T cells may come from the graft donor. The gene calls are TRBV7-2 and TRBJ1-2; TRBD1 matches 7 bases. The starting material was PBMCs, obtained about 1,000 days after transplant. The CDR3 nucleotides read TGTGCCAGCAGCTTACGGCAGGGGGGTACTGGCTACACCTTC. Amino acid sequence: CASSLRQGGTGYTF.